The 18 T cell receptor beta chains below come from one sample, sequenced in a study of PD-1 blockade in classical Hodgkin lymphoma. Time point in this sample: cycle 4 day 1 (C4D1), after six to seven weeks of nivolumab. Relapses following autologous stem cell transplantation were seen in all patients, with brentuximab vedotin exposure varying. The protocol was immunoSEQ multiplex PCR, while the TCRdb copy is restricted to in-frame clones and leaves out a portion. The data show 31,000 or so clones, less than 75% seen once. Sequencing was performed on peripheral blood mononuclear cells (PBMCs), taken before the fourth cycle of nivolumab. The source is a human donor with classical Hodgkin lymphoma.

The chain joins TRBV2 to TRBJ1-1; no firm D call. V lost 7 bases and J lost 1, with 16 bases in between. The V gene's germline CDR1 is SNHLY and CDR2 FYNNEI. The CDR3 contains 15 residues. The CDR3 DNA reads as TGTGCCAGCATTGGCGGAAGGGCTGGGAACACTGAAGCTTTCTTT. It encodes CASIGGRAGNTEAFF.

V and J are TRBV4-2 and TRBJ2-2; D is unresolved. The CDR3 runs 15 residues. Trimming took 3 bases from V and 3 from J, leaving 11 bases between them. Germline assignment: CDR1 LGHNA and CDR2 YNFKEQ. The CDR3 nucleotides read TGTGCCAGCAGCCAGCTAGATAGAGACACCGGGGAGCTGTTTTTT. It yields the protein CASSQLDRDTGELFF.

The V gene is TRBV5-6, the J gene TRBJ2-7; either TRBD1 or TRBD2 may fit D (5 bases each). Germline V lookup: CDR1 SGHDT, CDR2 YYEEEE. Trimming took 4 bases from V and 3 from J, leaving 11 bases between them. This CDR3 is 13 amino acids long. The CDR3 sequence: CASSPGTVYEQYF. The DNA for the CDR3 is TGTGCCAGCAGCCCAGGGACGGTCTACGAGCAGTACTTC.

This clone turned up a few times. V is TRBV19 and J is TRBJ2-1; TRBD1 aligns across 12 bases. Looked up from germline, CDR1 is LNHDA and CDR2 is SQIVND (reference sequence). V was pared by 3 bases and J by 7 bases, with 4 bases of the junction left unmatched. This CDR3 has 15 residues. DNA for the CDR3: TGTGCCAGTAGTATCCGGGACAGGGGGCGTAATGAGCAGTTCTTC. Amino acids: CASSIRDRGRNEQFF.

J is TRBJ2-5 and V is TRBV6-5; 10 positions agree with TRBD2. After removal of 8 bases from V and 1 base from J, the junction contained 4 bases not matched to a gene. Germline CDR1 MNHEY, CDR2 SVGAGI. CDR3 size: 14 residues. Here the CDR3 DNA reads TGTGCCAGCGAGGGACTAGCGAGCCAAGAGACCCAGTACTTC. This gives the protein CASEGLASQETQYF.

The gene calls are TRBV10-2 and TRBJ2-7; 7 nucleotides match TRBD1. CDR1 and CDR2 from the germline V gene are WSHSY and SAAADI. V trimming: 10 bases; J trimming: 0 bases; junction bases outside the gene matches: 9. The CDR3 length is 14 residues. DNA of the CDR3: TGCGCCACCCATGTACAGGGGAGCTCCTACGAGCAGTACTTC. Protein sequence: CATHVQGSSYEQYF.

The chain combines TRBV7-9 with TRBJ1-3; D call uncertain. Trimming pared 5 bases from V and 7 bases from J, leaving 12 bases between. Germline V lookup: CDR1 SEHNR, CDR2 FQNEAQ (reference sequence). CDR3 length: 13 amino acids. The CDR3 spells CASSRELENTIYF. In DNA, the CDR3 is TGTGCCAGCAGCCGAGAGCTGGAGAACACCATATATTTT.

V usage is TRBV25-1 and J usage is TRBJ1-1; D is undetermined. Germline CDR1 and CDR2: MGHDK and SYGVNS. CDR3 length equals 15 residues. V lost 10 bases to trimming and J lost 1 base, with 19 bases between them. As DNA, the CDR3 is TGTGCCACCTACCTTTTAGTAAAGGGGAACACTGAAGCTTTCTTT. Translating gives CATYLLVKGNTEAFF.

The chain combines TRBV7-9 with TRBJ2-1, with a possible D match to TRBD2 (5 bases). Germline V gene sequence: CDR1 SEHNR, CDR2 FQNEAQ (reference sequence). This CDR3 spans 16 amino acids. Trimming stripped 5 bases from V and 7 bases from J, with 21 bases between. CDR3 protein: CASSPGGWGQINEQFF. The DNA for the CDR3 is TGTGCCAGCAGCCCCGGCGGGTGGGGTCAGATTAATGAGCAGTTCTTC.

The chain combines TRBV2 with TRBJ2-2, with 12 bases that match TRBD2. The germline V gene encodes CDR1 SNHLY and CDR2 FYNNEI. This CDR3 comprises 16 residues. The V and J ends lost 6 bases and 10 bases, in that order; junction bases with no gene match: 12. CDR3 sequence: CASRKETSGRSEELFF. The CDR3 nucleotides read TGTGCCAGCAGAAAAGAGACTAGCGGGAGATCCGAGGAGCTGTTTTTT.

This rearrangement joins TRBV6-5 to TRBJ1-1; 11 bases fit TRBD1. Germline loops: CDR1 MNHEY, CDR2 SVGAGI. The length of the CDR3 is 15 residues. V lost 2 bases and J lost 6; bases outside the gene matches: 5. Here the CDR3 reads CASSYQGQGVAEAFF. In DNA form, the CDR3 reads TGTGCCAGCAGTTACCAGGGACAGGGGGTCGCTGAAGCTTTCTTT.

V usage is TRBV2 and J usage is TRBJ2-1; 15 bases line up with TRBD2. Unmatched junction bases numbered 11, after V lost 5 bases and J lost 9 bases. The CDR3 consists of 17 residues. Germline values: CDR1 SNHLY, CDR2 FYNNEI. The CDR3 DNA reads TGTGCCAGCAGTCATGTAGGACTAGCGGGGGGGTTGGGTGAGCAGTTCTTC. This sequence encodes CASSHVGLAGGLGEQFF.

J is TRBJ2-5 and V is TRBV7-2; no clear D gene. Trimming took 0 bases from V and 5 from J, leaving 7 bases between them. The CDR3 sequence is 13 residues long. The germline gives CDR1 SGHTA, CDR2 FQGNSA. The CDR3 sequence is CASSLAGWETQYF. The CDR3 nucleotides read TGTGCCAGCAGCTTAGCTGGGTGGGAGACCCAGTACTTC.

The chain has TRBV4-1 and TRBJ2-7; D gene ambiguous. V lost 3 bases and J lost 0, with 6 bases in between. The CDR3 covers 13 residues. CDR1 is MGHRA, CDR2 YSYEKL, per germline. The CDR3 coding sequence is TGCGCCAGCAGCCAGATGAGCTCCTACGAGCAGTACTTC. Translating gives CASSQMSSYEQYF.

This clone was counted a few times. J is TRBJ1-5 and V is TRBV6-9; D not certain. In germline, CDR1 is MNHGY, CDR2 SVAAGI. Deletions cut 0 bases from V and 1 base from J, with 16 bases between. CDR3 length: 18 residues. The CDR3 DNA reads TGTGCCAGCAGTTATTCGATAATATGCAGGTTCAGCAATCAGCCCCAGCATTTT. Its translation is CASSYSIICRFSNQPQHF.

The chain uses TRBV7-9 and TRBJ2-7; TRBD2 is a possible D gene (6 bases). V was trimmed by 4 bases and J by 5 bases, leaving 21 bases between them. Germline V gives CDR1 SEHNR, CDR2 FQNEAQ (reference sequence). CDR3 length: 16 amino acids. The CDR3 sequence is CASSSRSSAGWDEQYF. The CDR3 region has the DNA TGTGCCAGCAGCTCTAGATCCTCGGCGGGATGGGACGAGCAGTACTTC.

This rearrangement joins TRBV7-6 to TRBJ2-3; 10 bases are a match to TRBD1. This CDR3 region has 16 residues. The V gene end was trimmed by 5 bases and the J gene end by 6 bases; junction bases not matched to a gene: 11. From germline, CDR1 is SGHVS and CDR2 FNYEAQ. The CDR3 DNA reads TGTGCCAGCAGCGACTCCGGGACAGGGGAGTGGGATACGCAGTATTTT. Translating it yields CASSDSGTGEWDTQYF.

A few counts support this clone. The chain links TRBV5-1 to TRBJ2-7; 9 bases map to TRBD1. There are 15 residues in the CDR3. J was trimmed by 0 bases and V by 5 bases; bases with no gene match: 6. Germline V gene data show CDR1 as SGHRS and CDR2 as YFSETQ. The CDR3 here is CASREQGASSYEQYF. The DNA for the CDR3 is TGCGCCAGCAGGGAACAGGGGGCCAGCTCCTACGAGCAGTACTTC.